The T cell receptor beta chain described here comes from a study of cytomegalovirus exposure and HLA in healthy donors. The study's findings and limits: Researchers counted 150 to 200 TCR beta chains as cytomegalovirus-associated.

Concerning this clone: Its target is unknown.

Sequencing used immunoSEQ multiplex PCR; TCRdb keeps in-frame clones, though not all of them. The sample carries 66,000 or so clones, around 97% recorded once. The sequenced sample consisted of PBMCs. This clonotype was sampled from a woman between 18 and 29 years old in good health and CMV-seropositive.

In DNA, the CDR3 is TGTGCCAGCAGTGATGATGGACAGGGTGTAGCAGATACGCAGTATTTT. This sequence encodes CASSDDGQGVADTQYF. The rearrangement links TRBV2 to TRBJ2-3, with 8 bases lining up with TRBD1. J was trimmed by 4 bases and V by 3 bases; bases with no gene match: 9. The CDR3 extends over 16 amino acids. Germline-derived CDR1 and CDR2 are SNHLY and FYNNEI.